This T cell receptor beta chain was recorded in a study of cytotoxic CD8 clonotypes in ibrutinib-treated CLL. Study as a whole: The patient breakdown showed fewer than 12 relapsed/refractory and more than 14 treatment-naive cases, with under 18 IGHV unmutated. After treatment lasting a median 12 months, range 6 to 36, response samples were collected. Notes on the study in general: Sustained-remission patients were sampled at different times than progressing patients were.

Regarding this clone: Its antigen is as yet unknown.

Repertoires were generated with immunoSEQ multiplex PCR, while TCRdb's copy carries only in-frame clones and drops some. Found here are about 84,000 clones, 86% of them singletons; the top ten hold 5.4%. J lost 5 bases, V lost 4 bases, and 11 bases had no gene match. Germline lookup yields CDR1 MGHRA and CDR2 YSYEKL. This CDR3 is 17 amino acids long. The rearrangement links TRBV4-1 to TRBJ2-1, with 10 bases identical to TRBD2. This clonotype was obtained from a human donor with chronic lymphocytic leukemia. The sequenced sample was PBMCs, obtained before ibrutinib treatment. This CDR3 reads CASSPPLAGGPHNEQFF. CDR3 nucleotide sequence: TGCGCCAGCAGCCCCCCCTTAGCGGGAGGCCCCCACAATGAGCAGTTCTTC.